This T cell receptor beta chain is from a study of beta chain features in type 1 diabetes. Whole-study results and caveats: In every one of the four CD4+ subsets, TCRB CDR3s were moderately but significantly shorter in Type 1 diabetes patients.

The CDR3 is 14 amino acids. Germline V gene lookup returns CDR1 SGHNT and CDR2 YENEEA. J gave up 1 base and V 5 bases, and 4 bases lay outside the gene matches. This clone was observed a handful of times. Its specificity is unknown. The isolated RNA, all of it, was reverse transcribed, so expressed TCRB transcripts were what got sequenced. Sequencing was performed with immunoSEQ multiplex PCR; in TCRdb, only in-frame clones are kept and a portion is missing. The sample carries around 600,000 clones, roughly 12% recorded once. Cells sorted by CD45RO/CCR7/CD25/CD127/CD95/CD27 comprised CD4+ naive, central memory, regulatory and stem cell-like memory cells.

The rearrangement links TRBV11-3 to TRBJ2-5; 7 bases agree with TRBD2. The sequencing input was naive CD4+ T cells from blood. The clonotype comes from a young man with type 1 diabetes. CDR3 DNA: TGTGCCAGCAGCCGAAGCGGGACCCAAGAGACCCAGTACTTC. As protein: CASSRSGTQETQYF.